Sequencing of this T cell receptor (beta chain) was carried out in a study of T cell responses to AZD1222 COVID-19 vaccine. Study-wide results and limits: Just a handful of AZD1222 recipients tested seropositive at baseline. Reportedly, nearly half the spike-specific TCRs target unmutated variant regions.

Looked up from germline, CDR1 is LNHDA and CDR2 is SQIVND (reference sequence). V lost 4 bases and J 4 bases, leaving 14 bases between the germline ends. This CDR3 region has 16 residues. As to this clone: The antigen is undetermined.

Generated by immunoSEQ multiplex PCR, the TCRdb table keeps only in-frame clones and is missing some. The sample includes about 140,000 clones, roughly 90% of them seen just once. The rearrangement uses TRBV19 and TRBJ2-6; the D gene is possibly TRBD2 (6 bases). This TCR was recovered from an adult in good health. Sequenced here: peripheral blood, sampled on day 0 of AZD1222 vaccination. CDR3 protein: CASSREVGLGANVLTF. The CDR3 bases are TGTGCCAGTAGTAGGGAGGTGGGTTTAGGGGCCAACGTCCTGACTTTC.